The 9 T cell receptor beta chains below were found in one sample sequenced in a study of T cells in women clearing cervical HPV infection. Clones were read by immunoSEQ multiplex PCR, and TCRdb kept only the in-frame ones, dropping some. Found here are about 39,000 clones; the top ten clones hold around 6.5%. Sample: blood buffy coat. Source of these receptors: a woman between 18 and 70 years old with a cervical HPV16 infection that either progressed to CIN3+ or cleared (not recorded which).

On this clone: Read data end 3 residues before the CDR3 end; the end is taken from the germline J gene. The chain is built from TRBV29-1 and TRBJ1-2, with 10 bases that match TRBD1. CDR1 is SQVTM and CDR2 is ANQGSEA in the germline V gene. The J segment lost 6 bases and the V segment lost 7 bases, leaving 8 bases of the junction unmatched. The CDR3 has 13 residues. This CDR3 is CSARRQGAHGYTF. The CDR3 bases that were read are TGCAGCGCTAGGAGACAGGGGGCGCATGGC. The full variable domain, its missing parts supplied by reference TRBV29-1 and TRBJ1-2, is SAVISQKPSRDICQRGTSLTIQCQVDSQVTMMFWYRQQPGQSLTLIATANQGSEATYESGFVIDKFPISRPNLTFSTLTVSNMSPEDSSIYLCSARRQGAHGYTFGSGTRLTVV.

Of note for this clone: From the germline J gene comes the end of the CDR3, since the read stops 3 residues before it. The same CDR3 is also encoded by other DNA sequences in this sample. The rearrangement joins TRBV29-1 to TRBJ2-4; D may be TRBD1 (6 bases). The germline V gene encodes CDR1 SQVTM and CDR2 ANQGSEA. This CDR3 region has 13 residues. V was pared by 3 bases and J by 0 bases, with 6 bases between. The CDR3 sequence: CSVEDRAKNIQYF. CDR3 DNA (partial): TGCAGCGTTGAGGACAGAGCCAAAAACATT.

Comments on this clone: The read stops 3 residues short of the end of the CDR3; the missing end is completed from the germline J gene. The chain uses TRBV18 and TRBJ1-2; D uncertain. The germline V gene encodes CDR1 KGHSH and CDR2 LQKENI. The CDR3 is 16 amino acids. CDR3 amino acids: CASSPLEVLAKNIYTF. The DNA read from the CDR3 is TGTGCCAGCTCACCACTTGAGGTTCTAGCCAAAAACATC.

As regards this clone: From the germline J gene comes the end of the CDR3, since the read stops 3 residues before it. This chain joins TRBV6-1 and TRBJ2-7; 7 nucleotides match TRBD1. The CDR3 contains 15 residues. Germline CDR1 is MNHNS and CDR2 is SASEGT. After removal of 1 base from V and 2 bases from J, the junction contained 5 bases not matched to a gene. The CDR3 bases that were read are TGTGCCAGCAGTGAAGGTCAACAGGGGACCTACGAG. Amino acids: CASSEGQQGTYE. From start to end, the CDR3 is CASSEGQQGTYEQYF.

A note on this clone: The read falls 3 residues short of the CDR3 end, and the missing part is taken from the germline J gene. The chain recombines TRBV18 with TRBJ1-1; D is unclear. Germline values: CDR1 KGHSH, CDR2 LQKENI. Trimming cost V 1 base and J 1 base, with 7 bases left between them. The CDR3 has 14 amino acids. The CDR3 sequence: CASSPLAENTEAFF. CDR3 DNA, as far as it was read: TGTGCCAGCTCACCACTGGCAGAGAACACTGAA.

As regards this clone: The read is 3 residues too short to cover the CDR3 end, so that end is filled in from the germline J gene. The chain carries TRBV11-2 and TRBJ1-6; 7 bases are a match to TRBD1. Germline loops: CDR1 SGHAT, CDR2 FQNNGV. The CDR3 covers 14 residues. CDR3 DNA, as far as it was read: TGTGCCAGCAGCCCTACAGGGGCTAGGACCCCC. Protein: CASSPTGARTP. The full CDR3 reads CASSPTGARTPLHF.

Remarks on this clone: The read ends 3 residues early relative to the CDR3; the germline J gene fills the gap. The chain links TRBV2 to TRBJ2-2, with TRBD2 matching 7 bases. The CDR3 has 14 amino acids. Germline CDR1 reads SNHLY; CDR2 reads FYNNEI. The CDR3 here is CASSGPGGREKLFF. CDR3 DNA (partial): TGTGCCAGCAGTGGGCCGGGGGGACGAGAAAAG.

Comment on this clone: The sequenced fragment ends 3 residues before the CDR3 boundary, so the rest is inferred from the germline J gene. V usage is TRBV20-1 and J usage is TRBJ2-7; 8 bases align to TRBD2. Germline values: CDR1 DFQATT, CDR2 SNEGSKA (reference sequence). V lost 3 bases to trimming and J lost 1 base; unmatched junction nucleotides: 2. This CDR3 region has 13 residues. Here the CDR3 reads CSASGGGSYEQYF. Incomplete CDR3 DNA: TGCAGTGCTAGCGGGGGGGGATCCTACGAG.

Concerning this clone itself: The observed sequence ends 3 residues before the CDR3 terminus, with the missing tail filled in from the germline J gene. The V gene is TRBV6-2 or TRBV6-3, the J gene TRBJ2-2, with a possible D match to TRBD1 (5 bases). The CDR3 loop spans 15 amino acids. The V end was cut by 6 bases, the J end by 2 bases, with 13 bases between. CDR1 is MNHEY, CDR2 SVGEGT, per germline. CDR3 loop: CASRDTDTNTGELFF. Incomplete CDR3 DNA: TGTGCCAGCAGGGACACGGACACTAACACCGGGGAG.